This TCR beta chain was captured by sequencing in a study of T cells in Graves' hyperthyroidism and ophthalmopathy. Study-level points and caveats: Among thyroid clonotypes expanded above 0.001, most also appeared in blood.

The TCR beta CDR3 regions underwent amplification using RNA transcripts as the source. Using the HTBI primer set, a first-round RT-PCR was run on the TCR CDR3. TCRdb re-derived calls from the multiplex PCR reads in MiXCR, one entry per CDR3 protein. Altogether roughly 500,000 distinct CDR3 sequences are present, 40% to 50% being singletons, with the ten largest covering 44%. Uncontrolled infection, other autoimmune disease, pregnancy and lactation each barred patients from inclusion. Unmatched junction bases numbered 4, after V lost 6 bases and J lost 5 bases. Germline CDR1 reads DFQATT; CDR2 reads SNEGSKA (reference sequence). The CDR3 is 12 residues long. The sample holds a few counts of this clonotype. Antigen specificity is unknown.

The chain recombines TRBV20-1 with TRBJ1-5; 7 bases are a match to TRBD1. Material: peripheral blood or thyroid tissue (not recorded which). This sequence originates from an adult woman with Graves' disease, either hyperthyroidism or ophthalmopathy (not recorded which). The CDR3 region is CSAKQGHQPQHF. The CDR3 nucleotides are TGCAGTGCCAAACAGGGGCATCAGCCCCAGCATTTT.